This TCR beta chain appears in the sequencing data of a study of CD8 T cells in ankylosing spondylitis. Each CDR3 protein is one row after TCRdb ran MiXCR on the 5' RACE reads. The sample lists about 170,000 distinct CDR3 sequences, about 17% occurring once. This clonotype was seen a handful of times. The sample taken for sequencing was blood, either unsorted or a sorted T cell fraction (not recorded which). The clonotype was recovered from a male donor with ankylosing spondylitis or in good health (not recorded which).

CDR3 DNA sequence: TGCAGTGCTAGAGAGCAGGGACTTAACCAAGAGACCCAGTACTTC. It translates to CSAREQGLNQETQYF. J is TRBJ2-5 and V is TRBV20-1, with D possibly matching TRBD2 (6 bases). CDR1 DFQATT and CDR2 SNEGSKA come from the germline V gene (reference sequence). V lost 0 bases and J lost 0, with 11 bases in between. CDR3 length: 15 amino acids.